This T cell receptor (beta chain) is drawn from a study of cytomegalovirus exposure and HLA in healthy donors. About the research overall: Early on, a data release was issued that held roughly 80 million unique TCRs from HLA-typed donors.

The CDR3 extends over 15 amino acids. V was shortened by 5 bases and J by 4 bases, with 15 bases between the two germline ends. CDR1 is MNHNS, CDR2 SASEGT, per germline. Details on this clone: Antigen: not known.

Amplification used 60 Vbeta primers and 13 Jbeta primers. The method was immunoSEQ multiplex PCR; TCRdb's version includes in-frame clones alone and lacks a portion of them. The sample lists more than 110,000 clones, about four fifths occurring once. Study-level findings and limits: An assumption of roughly uniform sequencing depth across donors underlay the presence/absence analyses.

The chain carries TRBV6-1 and TRBJ2-1; D is perhaps TRBD2 (6 bases). The clonotype comes from a man aged 40-50 years in good health and CMV-seropositive. Source material: PBMCs. In DNA, the CDR3 is TGTGCCAGCAGTACTAAGAGGAGGGAGTACAATGAGCAGTTCTTC. The encoded protein is CASSTKRREYNEQFF.